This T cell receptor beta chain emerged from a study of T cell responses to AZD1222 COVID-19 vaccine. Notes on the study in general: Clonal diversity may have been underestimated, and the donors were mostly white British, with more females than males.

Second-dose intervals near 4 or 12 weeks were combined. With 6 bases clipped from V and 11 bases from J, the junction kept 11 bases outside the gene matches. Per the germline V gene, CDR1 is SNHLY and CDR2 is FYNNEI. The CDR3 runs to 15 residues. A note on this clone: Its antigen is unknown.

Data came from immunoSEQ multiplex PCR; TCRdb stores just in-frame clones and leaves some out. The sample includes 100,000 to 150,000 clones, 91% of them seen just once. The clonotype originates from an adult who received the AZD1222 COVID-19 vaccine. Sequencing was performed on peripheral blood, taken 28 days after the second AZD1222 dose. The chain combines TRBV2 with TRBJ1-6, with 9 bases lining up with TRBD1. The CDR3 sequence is CASRKGQGRWAPLHF. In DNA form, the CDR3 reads TGTGCCAGCAGGAAGGGACAGGGCCGCTGGGCACCCCTCCACTTT.